This T cell receptor (beta chain) was identified during a study of T cell repertoires in cytomegalovirus infection. Study context: Newly reported HLA-C-restricted and thoroughly characterized HLA-B-restricted CMV epitopes were employed. Public signatures in TCR beta pointed to CMV infection and matching HLA type.

Findings and caveats of the study: Clonotype analysis showed dominance of the ex vivo response by HLA-C-restricted CMV-specific TCR beta clonotypes.

Of note for this clonotype: Antigen specificity is unknown.

V lost 0 bases, J lost 1 base, and 18 bases lay in between. The V gene's germline CDR1 is SGHRS and CDR2 YFSETQ. This CDR3 has 18 residues. TCRdb redid the calling of the reads with MiXCR, one entry per CDR3 protein. The sample yields 150,000 or so distinct CDR3 sequences, about 31% seen once. V and J are TRBV5-1 and TRBJ2-3; possible D gene TRBD2, 7 bases. Sequenced material: CD8+ T cells from cultured PBMCs, taken from culture after CMV antigen stimulation. The sequence derives from a human donor in good health (CMV status not recorded). Some clones in this sample may be carry-over from other donors' samples. The CDR3 region is CASSLESGAGARTDTQYF. DNA for the CDR3: TGCGCCAGCAGCTTGGAATCTGGGGCGGGGGCCCGCACAGATACGCAGTATTTT.